Given below is one T cell receptor beta chain in context. The clone's antigen remains unknown. Qualities for individual bases were not recorded, and no much larger clone is one base off. The sample comes from a study of blood T cell repertoires in COVID-19 (dated by TCRdb to the early 2020s). The study in broad terms: Samples from collaborators originated in the United States, Italy and Spain and spanned both the acute and convalescent phases of COVID-19. Where available, HLA class I and class II types were obtained from metadata supplied by the sample provider rather than from assay-based typing. The sample metadata nearly always contained a de-identified subject ID, COVID-19 status, age in years and sex. Subjects who had been exposed to COVID-19, were actively infected with it, or had recovered from it provided the deeply sampled blood TCRbeta repertoires that made up the dataset. The material from the prospective study consisted of cDNA or gDNA derived from T cells, B-cell-depleted T cells, or PBMCs. A freely available public database, intended as a resource for researchers studying the immune response to SARS-CoV-2, is where the repertoires were released. Samples came from the ongoing ImmuneRACE study (first 160 participants) plus 1,254 subjects from 6 global collaborators. Paper-wide results and their limitations: Clinical and demographic metadata were provided uncurated, with the amount varying by source and participant.

TCRbeta CDR3 regions were amplified from genomic DNA using the immunoSEQ Assay, a bias-controlled multiplex PCR. On the study's bioinformatics: Within the assay, amplification of reference gene primers was used to estimate how many nucleated cells each sample contained. To quantify the absolute abundance of each unique TCRbeta CDR3 rearrangement, sequence reads were collapsed and filtered. For each sample, productive Simpson clonality was calculated as the square root of Simpson's diversity index over productive rearrangements. TCRdb limited this immuneACCESS table to in-frame rearrangements with V and J called. A share of clones is missing; checked studies link under half to unresolved V genes, and the rest is unexplained. The V and J calls and clone size are taken from that table; D and trimming were inferred from the DNA. Recorded for this sample are roughly 16,000 clones; almost 90% of them occurred a single time. The top ten clonotypes cover 2.7% of the sample.

Whole blood was collected in K2EDTA tubes by collaborating institutions according to the institutions' own protocols. Collaborator samples were shipped for TCRbeta analysis as frozen whole blood, isolated PBMCs, or DNA extracted from either sample type. From cysteine to phenylalanine, the CDR3 is 14 amino acids long. The only DNA kept is the CDR3, 42 bases in frame from the first base. Sequences SNHLY (CDR1) and FYNNEI (CDR2) are obtained from the germline V gene. V is pared back by 7 bases and J by 5 bases, with 14 bases lying between the germline termini. This sequence was found in a human donor in a cohort sampled during active COVID-19. Material: peripheral blood. The rearrangement joined TRBV2 to TRBJ2-2; matching of 6 bases hints at TRBD2 as the D gene. The bases are TGTGCCAGCACTGGGCTAGCGAGAACCGGGGAGCTGTTTTTT. Translation gives CASTGLARTGELFF.